This paragraph reports one T cell receptor (beta chain). What antigen it recognizes has not been identified. No much larger clone exists at a distance of one base, and base qualities are not known. This record belongs to a study of shared clonotypes between healthy human individuals (dated by TCRdb to the early 2020s). At the level of the whole study: The cohort included a few men and a couple of women between 18 and 49 years of age. For each donor, CD4 naive and CD4 memory were each run on three plates, CD8 naive on two plates, and CD8 memory on one plate. Between about 0.8 and 9.5 billion PBMCs per donor were obtained by leukapheresis. To increase sequencing depth and limit assay-specific biases, TCR repertoire library preparation and sequencing were carried out by different laboratories using diverse techniques. To estimate repertoire size and how much clonotypes are shared between individuals, the study performed deep sequencing of blood TCR repertoires from 4 to 6 healthy adults. The study at large found these results: Only blood was sampled, and tissue TCR repertoires likely differ from those in blood. When several donors were compared, the shared fraction of clonotypes was about 5% for naive CD4, around 3.5% for naive CD8, 2.3% for memory CD4, and less than 0.5% for memory CD8. The genetic and exposure-history diversity represented was limited by the small number of donors. Larger estimated clonotype richness was generally found for naive subsets than for memory subsets. Based on pairwise subsampling, the degree of clonotype sharing among donors was expected to be affected by sequencing depth. Incomplete sequencing was indicated by rarefaction of sorted-subset datasets, despite the large sequencing depth. Higher generation probabilities were observed for clonotypes shared by all four sorted-subset donors than for non-shared clonotypes.

There are 15 amino acids in the CDR3, from cysteine to phenylalanine inclusive. The DNA shown is the 45-base CDR3, in frame from base 1. The germline V gene gives CDR1 as MDHEN and CDR2 as SYDVKM. Here V drops 5 bases and J drops 5 bases, and the junction holds 7 bases not matched to any gene. Using the deep immunoSEQ assay, multiplex PCR amplified TCR CDR3 regions from genomic DNA. Extracted genomic DNA from each cell subset was spread evenly across all wells of several immunoSEQ 96-well plates, with each plate serving as a replicate. For sorted subsets, each replicate PCR was loaded with about 0.2 ug genomic DNA, equivalent to some 31,000 T cell genomes. The purified libraries were quantified using a Qubit 3.0 fluorometer, sized with a Bioanalyzer 2100, and then quantified again using the KAPA Library Quantification kit. Every immunoSEQ 96-well plate was sequenced on a dedicated single-read 150-cycle Illumina NextSeq 550 flow cell. The authors' pipeline ran thus. Because only junctional sequences without quality scores were contained in the immunoSEQ output, filtering matching that applied to full-length reads could not be performed. To assign V/J genes and CDR3, sequences were annotated against IMGT germline references using PyIR, a Python wrapper for IgBLAST v1.9. Reads were removed for weak V/J assignments (E-value above 1e-6), missing CDR3, stop codons, out-of-frame junctions, or ambiguous translated residues. V3J clonotypes were defined by identical inferred V gene, J gene, and CDR3 amino acid sequence. The percentage overlap between two repertoires was calculated by dividing the number of shared unique clonotypes by the size of the smaller repertoire. RTK rarefaction, the Chao1 estimator, and Recon v2.1 estimates of unobserved clonotypes were used to assess repertoire richness. For all TCRbeta clonotypes obtained by the gDNA method from several donors, generation probabilities were computed with OLGA. Not all clones reach the TCRdb copy of this immuneACCESS table, which keeps in-frame sequences only. Checked studies attribute under half of the gap to unresolved V genes and leave the rest unexplained. V, J and clone size derive from that table, while D and trimming were established from the DNA sequence. The sample includes over a million clones, with around 97% observed a single time. The ten largest account for 0.95% to 1.5% of the sample.

The donors were healthy, HIV-negative adults who had no recently reported acute infections or vaccinations. All donors were Caucasian adults living in Nashville, Tennessee, USA. CD4+ T cells were enriched by magnetic negative selection, after which naive cells were positively selected on CD45RA and the negative fraction was taken as the memory subset. Blood was obtained by leukapheresis, after which PBMCs were separated by Ficoll-Histopaque density gradient centrifugation and cryopreserved in liquid nitrogen vapor phase. Purity and quantity of every magnetically sorted T cell population were checked by analytical flow cytometry. Genomic DNA was isolated from every sorted fraction and measured by UV absorbance on a Nanodrop 2000c.

The chain is assembled from TRBV28 and TRBJ2-1; TRBD2 agrees with 9 junctional bases. This TCR derives from a man aged 25-45 years in good health. The sequencing sample was made of naive CD4+ T cells sorted from blood. The label giving this sample's cell subset or site can be read as: CD45RA+ positively selected. The bases read TGTGCCAGCAGTAACCAGCGGGAGGCCCACAATGAGCAGTTCTTC. It translates as CASSNQREAHNEQFF.